This entry describes one T cell receptor beta chain. This sample stems from a study of control samples from healthy donors and cancer patients. The V segment lost 4 bases and the J segment 4 bases; nucleotides outside the gene matches: 13. The CDR3 extends over 16 amino acids. The germline V gene has CDR1 SGDLS and CDR2 YYNGEE. Only in-frame clones appear in the TCRdb table, and some are missing; sequencing was by immunoSEQ multiplex PCR. The sample has some 150,000 clones, around 94% seen once; the top ten hold 14%. This clonotype was sampled from a man in his sixties with colorectal cancer. V usage is TRBV9 and J usage is TRBJ1-2; 7 bases agree with TRBD1. The sequenced sample was PBMCs. CDR3 sequence: CASSSQRDSTFYGYTF. For the CDR3, the DNA is TGTGCCAGCAGCTCCCAACGGGACAGCACTTTCTATGGCTACACCTTC.